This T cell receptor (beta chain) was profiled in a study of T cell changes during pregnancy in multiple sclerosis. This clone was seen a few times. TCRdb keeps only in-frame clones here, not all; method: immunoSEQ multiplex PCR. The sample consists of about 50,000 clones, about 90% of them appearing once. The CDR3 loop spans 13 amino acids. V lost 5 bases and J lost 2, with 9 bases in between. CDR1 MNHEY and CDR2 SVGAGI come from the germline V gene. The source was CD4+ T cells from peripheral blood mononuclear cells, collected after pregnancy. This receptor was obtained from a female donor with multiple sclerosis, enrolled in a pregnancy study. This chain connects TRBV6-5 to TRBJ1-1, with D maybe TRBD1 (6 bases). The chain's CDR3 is CASSPDSNTEAFF. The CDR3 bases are TGTGCCAGCAGTCCGGACAGTAACACTGAAGCTTTCTTT.